This T cell receptor beta chain was observed in a study of CD8 T cells in Susac syndrome. cDNA came from roughly 0.53 to 1 ug RNA primed by random hexamers. One entry per CDR3 protein, called by TCRdb with MiXCR from the immunoSEQ multiplex PCR reads. Here the sample spans fewer than 150,000 distinct CDR3 sequences, just under 95% being singletons. This CDR3 has 13 residues. Looked up from germline, CDR1 is SNHLY and CDR2 is FYNNEI. Trimming removed 11 bases at V and 6 bases at J, with 17 bases between. Sequenced sample: CD4+ T cells from PBMCs. The sequence was obtained from a human donor with multiple sclerosis. V gene TRBV2 combines with J gene TRBJ2-1; D is possibly TRBD1 or TRBD2 (5 bases each). CDR3 sequence reads: CAGPGRFRNEQFF. The CDR3 DNA reads as TGTGCCGGACCGGGGCGCTTTCGCAATGAGCAGTTCTTC.